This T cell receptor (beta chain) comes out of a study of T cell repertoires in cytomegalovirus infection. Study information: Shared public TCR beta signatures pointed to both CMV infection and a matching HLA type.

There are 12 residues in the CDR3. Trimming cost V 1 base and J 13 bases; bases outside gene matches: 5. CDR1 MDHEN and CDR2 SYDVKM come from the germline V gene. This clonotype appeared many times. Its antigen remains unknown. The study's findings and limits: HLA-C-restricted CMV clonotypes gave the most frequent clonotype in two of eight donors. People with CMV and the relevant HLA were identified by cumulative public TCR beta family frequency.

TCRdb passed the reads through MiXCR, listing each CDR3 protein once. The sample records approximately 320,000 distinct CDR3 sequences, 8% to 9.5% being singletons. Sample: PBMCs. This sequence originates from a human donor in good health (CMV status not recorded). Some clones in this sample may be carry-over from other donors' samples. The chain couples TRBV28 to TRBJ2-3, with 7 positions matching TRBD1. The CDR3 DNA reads TGTGCCAGCAGTTTATCCGGGACAGAAAAGTATTTT. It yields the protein CASSLSGTEKYF.